This T cell receptor (beta chain) was sequenced for a study of human T cells and chemical hapten exposure. At the level of the study: The patient population, which was mostly female, had alopecia areata, totalis or universalis. Per-sample TCR yield variation was attributed mainly to small pooled library volume differences.

V was trimmed by 7 bases and J by 5 bases, leaving 10 bases between them. The CDR3 consists of 12 residues. The V gene's germline CDR1 is ENHRY and CDR2 SYGVKD. The time point here: pre-sensitization, week 0. Treatment described: therapeutic diphenylcyclopropenone sensitization with weekly scalp DPC. Someone pulled total RNA out of unfractionated whole blood. The library gave individual cDNA molecules unique molecular identifiers. MiXCR, applied by TCRdb to the RACE reads, yields one record per CDR3 protein. The data hold about 98,000 distinct CDR3 sequences, with 9.5% to 14% observed a single time. This clonotype was seen many times.

The chain uses TRBV10-3 and TRBJ2-3, with D possibly being TRBD2 (7 bases). The specimen was whole blood, collected in connection with sensitization to the hapten diphenylcyclopropenone (DPC). The clonotype comes from a woman aged 55 to 70 with alopecia areata. Some clones in this sample may be carry-over from other donors' samples. The CDR3 loop reads CAIKGGGDTQYF. In DNA, the CDR3 is TGTGCCATCAAGGGGGGGGGAGATACGCAGTATTTT.